This TCR beta chain was recorded in a study of blood T cell repertoires in COVID-19. As for the study in general: Both acute and convalescent COVID-19 samples were obtained from the United States, Italy and Spain.

Profiling relied on immunoSEQ multiplex PCR, and the TCRdb table lists in-frame clones only, not all of them. The sample contains about 400,000 clones, roughly 87% of which appear only once. This clonotype originated in a woman aged 25 to 39 who had recovered from COVID-19. Sequencing was carried out using PBMCs or T cells enriched from blood (not recorded which).

CDR3 DNA: TGTGCCAGCAGCTTAGTTTTTAGTGAAAATGAGCAGTTCTTC. As protein: CASSLVFSENEQFF. V usage is TRBV11-2 and J usage is TRBJ2-1; no definite D call. The CDR3 extends over 14 amino acids. Germline lookup yields CDR1 SGHAT and CDR2 FQNNGV. V was pared by 1 base and J by 7 bases, with 11 bases between. The variable domain in full, completed from reference TRBV11-2 and TRBJ2-1, reads EAGVAQSPRYKIIEKRQSVAFWCNPISGHATLYWYQQILGQGPKLLIQFQNNGVVDDSQLPKDRFSAERLKGVDSTLKIQPAKLEDSAVYLCASSLVFSENEQFFGPGTRLTVL.